This record concerns one TCR beta chain sequence. Its antigen has not been determined. The record has no base qualities; no much larger clone is one base away. The data belong to a study of CD8+ T cells in alopecia areata (dated by TCRdb to the late 2010s). In terms of the full investigation: The treated patients, all with moderate-to-severe alopecia areata, were enrolled in an open-label pilot trial of oral tofacitinib given at 5 to 10 mg twice daily. Tofacitinib was given for 6 to 18 months, followed by 6 months of follow-up off drug to assess delayed response and recurrence. High-throughput TCRbeta sequencing was used to examine T cell clonal expansion in alopecia areata in both the C3H/HeJ mouse model and human patients. In humans, TCRbeta sequencing was performed on scalp tissue and on sorted CD4+ and CD8+ peripheral blood T cells from healthy controls and from patients with patchy or totalis/universalis alopecia areata. Tofacitinib-treated patients had biopsies at baseline and at 4 and 24 weeks of treatment, with a later scalp biopsy in several patients. Scalp clonality was compared among normal scalp (n=4), patchy alopecia areata scalp (n=8), and alopecia totalis/universalis scalp (n=8). The RNA source kit depended on sample type: the PAXgene miRNA kit for fixed scalp, the miRNeasy kit for PBMCs, and the RNeasy kit for mouse skin. Amplification of TCRbeta CDR3 regions was done by immunoSEQ multiplex PCR using 35 Vbeta forward primers and 13 Jbeta reverse primers.

CDR1 is given as SGHVS and CDR2 as FNYEAQ, both from the germline V gene. From its cysteine to its phenylalanine, the CDR3 spans 15 amino acids. Only the CDR3 DNA is retained, 45 bases long and in frame from the first base. Trimming takes 5 bases off V and 7 bases off J; junction bases not matched to a gene: 11. Libraries came from the immunoSEQ multiplex PCR assay. To provide template for TCR sequencing, every sample had RNA extracted and reverse transcribed into cDNA. SuperScript III was used for first-strand cDNA synthesis, primed with a 2:1 mix of oligo-dT and random hexamers. Amplification bias was assessed with a synthetic immune receptor repertoire, and residual bias was removed computationally. The original methods were these. Raw reads were preprocessed to remove errors, and CDR3 was defined by IMGT conventions from the conserved cysteine to phenylalanine. To get clonality, Shannon entropy was normalized by log2 of the number of productive unique TCRs and the result was subtracted from 1. Scalp TCRbeta sequences were cross-referenced with sorted blood CD4 and CD8 repertoires so that the CD4 or CD8 identity of scalp clones could be inferred. In its TCRdb copy, this immuneACCESS table keeps in-frame sequences only and misses some clones. Where compared with another copy, unresolved V genes explain less than half of these, and the others have no known cause. The V and J calls and clone size were taken over from that table, and D and trimming were inferred from the DNA. The sample has 200,000 to 250,000 clones on record, 65% to 70% of them singletons. 0.95% to 1.5% of the sample goes to the ten largest clones.

Explained via the paper, the time point label denotes: baseline before oral tofacitinib. Lesional scalp punch biopsies and peripheral blood were collected from alopecia areata patients. PBMCs were isolated by density centrifugation and stained for CD3, CD4 and CD8, and CD4+ and CD8+ T cells were sorted on a FACSAria. The study at large found these results: Lesional scalp, especially in alopecia totalis/universalis, showed higher clonality and more expanded CD8+ clones than normal scalp, suggesting antigenic drive. Compared with mice, TCR sequences shared between patients were less clear, possibly partly because of HLA diversity across the patient population. Scalp TCR repertoire analysis is complicated because resident alphabeta T cells in normal human skin are also sequenced, whereas mouse skin is dominated by gammadelta T cells.

The chain joins TRBV7-6 to TRBJ1-5; 7 bases in the junction line up with TRBD1. The source is a human donor with alopecia areata. Sample: CD4+ T cells sorted from blood, taken at week 0. The base sequence is TGTGCCAGCAGCGGTCGACAGGGTTCTGGGCAGCCCCAGCATTTT. Translated, this gives CASSGRQGSGQPQHF.